This T cell receptor (beta chain) was sequenced in a study of T cell changes during pregnancy in multiple sclerosis. The assay was immunoSEQ multiplex PCR, and TCRdb's table has in-frame clones only and misses some. The sample gives 30,000 to 35,000 clones, about nine tenths of which show up once; about 12% is in the top ten. This CDR3 has 15 residues. Germline CDR1 and CDR2: MNHEY and SMNVEV (reference sequence). V lost 0 bases, J lost 5 bases, and 3 bases stayed unmatched. The TCR comes from a female donor with multiple sclerosis, enrolled in a pregnancy study. Sequencing was performed on CD8+ T cells from peripheral blood mononuclear cells, taken in the first trimester of pregnancy. The rearrangement joins TRBV27 to TRBJ1-2; 10 bases are shared with TRBD1. CDR3 in amino acids: CASSLSLDRGYGYTF. The CDR3 DNA sequence: TGTGCCAGCAGTTTATCCCTGGACAGGGGGTATGGCTACACCTTC.